This T cell receptor beta chain was found in a study of T cell repertoires in cytomegalovirus infection. Looking at the study overall: HLA-B-restricted CMV epitopes that are well studied were used alongside recently identified HLA-C-restricted ones. Public TCR beta signatures marked donors with CMV infection and the matching HLA. Study results and limitations: Predominance within the ex vivo response was attributable to HLA-C-restricted CMV-specific TCR beta clonotypes. Summed frequency of shared TCR beta families picked out CMV carriers who also had the relevant HLA.

Concerning this clonotype itself: Its target is not known.

TCRdb re-derived calls from the reads in MiXCR, one entry per CDR3 protein. The data contain fewer than 1,000,000 distinct CDR3 sequences, roughly 31% of them singletons. This CDR3 has 13 amino acids. CDR1 LNHDA and CDR2 SQIVND come from the germline V gene (reference sequence). V dropped 0 bases and J dropped 6 bases, with 9 bases sitting between them. The source is a human donor in good health (CMV status not recorded). Some clones in this sample may be carry-over from other donors' samples. The chain employs TRBV19 and TRBJ2-7; TRBD1 might be the D (5 bases). Sequences were derived from cultured CD8+ T cells from PBMCs, sampled from culture after CMV antigen stimulation. Here the CDR3 DNA reads TGTGCCAGTAGTATAGACAGGGTTACCGAGCAGTACTTC. Amino acids: CASSIDRVTEQYF.